The rows below give T cell receptor beta chains drawn from one sample of a study of shared clonotypes between healthy human individuals. This table comes from immunoSEQ multiplex PCR, and its TCRdb copy is limited to in-frame clones, with some not included. The sample holds approximately 1,500,000 clones, approximately 98% seen once. The sample taken for sequencing was naive CD4+ T cells sorted from blood. These receptors were obtained from a man under 40 in good health. CDR3s include the opening cysteine and the closing phenylalanine or tryptophan. Each record gives: J gene, V gene, D gene, CDR3 protein, CDR3 DNA. The D gene is left open where the match is weak.

TRBJ2-1	TRBV14	TRBD2	CASSRGLGDNEQFF	TGTGCCAGCAGCCGGGGACTAGGAGACAATGAGCAGTTCTTC
TRBJ2-7	TRBV9	.	CASSVGAGYEQYF	TGTGCCAGCAGCGTAGGGGCAGGCTACGAGCAGTACTTC
TRBJ2-5	TRBV7-2	TRBD2	CASSSAGRTEETQYF	TGTGCCAGCAGCTCAGCGGGACGCACGGAGGAGACCCAGTACTTC
TRBJ1-3	TRBV10-3	TRBD1	CAAGDRVEGNTIYF	TGTGCCGCTGGGGACAGGGTGGAAGGAAACACCATATATTTT
TRBJ2-7	TRBV4-1	.	CASSQDSRGLIYEQYF	TGCGCCAGCAGCCAAGATTCGCGGGGATTGATTTACGAGCAGTACTTC
TRBJ2-7	TRBV7-9	TRBD1	CASRHSTGNWYF	TGTGCCAGTCGCCACTCGACAGGGAATTGGTACTTC
TRBJ2-3	TRBV10-3	.	CAISRPVSDTQYF	TGTGCCATCAGTCGACCTGTGTCAGATACGCAGTATTTT
TRBJ2-3	TRBV19	.	CASTSRVRGSTDTQYF	TGTGCCAGTACCTCTAGGGTGCGGGGATCCACAGATACGCAGTATTTT
TRBJ1-2	TRBV11-2	.	CASRGIGGRAGGYTF	TGTGCCAGCAGAGGAATTGGGGGCAGGGCAGGTGGCTACACCTTC
TRBJ2-6	TRBV11-2	.	CASSLSGANVLTF	TGTGCCAGCAGCTTGTCTGGGGCCAACGTCCTGACTTTC
TRBJ2-7	TRBV5-4	TRBD2	CASSAGTSLGEQYF	TGTGCCAGCAGCGCCGGGACTAGTCTCGGCGAGCAGTACTTC
TRBJ2-1	TRBV6-5	TRBD1	CASSGDRGTYNEQFF	TGTGCCAGCAGTGGGGACAGGGGGACCTACAATGAGCAGTTCTTC
TRBJ2-7	TRBV7-3	.	CASSPDSTYEQYF	TGTGCCAGCAGCCCCGACAGCACCTACGAGCAGTACTTC
TRBJ2-1	TRBV7-2	.	CASSLGWGRQFF	TGTGCCAGCAGCTTAGGGTGGGGGCGGCAGTTCTTC